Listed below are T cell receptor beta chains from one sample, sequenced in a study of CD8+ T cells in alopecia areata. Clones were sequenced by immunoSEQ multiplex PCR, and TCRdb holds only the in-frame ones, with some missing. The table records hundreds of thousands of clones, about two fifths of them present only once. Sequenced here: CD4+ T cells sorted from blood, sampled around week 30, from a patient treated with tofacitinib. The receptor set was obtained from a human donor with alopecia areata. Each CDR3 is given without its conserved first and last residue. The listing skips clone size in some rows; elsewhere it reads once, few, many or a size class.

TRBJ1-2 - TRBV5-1 ASSSWTVRDDGYT
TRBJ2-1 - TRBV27 ASSFLGARNGPYYNEQF
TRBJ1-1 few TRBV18 ASSPGQGRYTEAF
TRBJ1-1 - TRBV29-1 SVESVLSGTEAF
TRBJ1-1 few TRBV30 AWSVRAYTEAF
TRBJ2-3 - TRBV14 ASSQDRGTVTDTQY
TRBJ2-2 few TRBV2 ASGELTGELF
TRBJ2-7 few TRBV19 ASARTVYSYEQY
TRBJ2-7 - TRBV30 AWSILGYEQY
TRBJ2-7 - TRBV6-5 ASSYSTGGVSYEQY
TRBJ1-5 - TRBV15 ATSVRQGQPQH
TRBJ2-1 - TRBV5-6 ASSLVMGDTHNEQF
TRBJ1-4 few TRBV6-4 ASSEDGSNEKLF
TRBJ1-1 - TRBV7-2 ASSAIAGTDMNTEAF
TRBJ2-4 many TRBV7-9 ASSLGDLLAKNIQY
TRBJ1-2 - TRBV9 ASSANWAGYT
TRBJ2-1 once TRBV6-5 ASLGGSGEQF
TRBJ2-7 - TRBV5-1 ASSMTGDVVEQY
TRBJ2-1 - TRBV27 ASINRPGLGSDEQF
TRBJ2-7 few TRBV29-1 SVARVPYEQY
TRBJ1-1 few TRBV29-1 SASKNTEAF
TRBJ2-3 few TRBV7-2 ASSLDRYTDTQY
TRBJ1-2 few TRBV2 ASSEALYGGQDT
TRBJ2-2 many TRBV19 ASSIWTTNTGELF
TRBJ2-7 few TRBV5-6 ASSGTAYEQY
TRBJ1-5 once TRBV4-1 ASSPGGYSNQPQH
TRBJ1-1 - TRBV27 ASSSLGGTEAF